Listed here are 19 T cell receptor beta chains from one sample, sequenced in a study of T cells after posttransplantation cyclophosphamide. Some clones are missing from TCRdb's copy, which holds only in-frame ones; the method was immunoSEQ multiplex PCR. There are several thousand clones in the sample, none observed a single time. Busulfan-fludarabine conditioning, marrow transplant, and cyclophosphamide on days +3 and +4 were administered. Sequenced material: PBMCs, taken after allogeneic stem cell transplant with posttransplant cyclophosphamide. The source of these receptors is a female patient in her fifties or sixties who received an allogeneic stem cell transplant from a related donor, was CMV-positive, and had no GVHD. Some T cells may be supplied by the graft donor.

There are a few counts of this clone. A junction end diverges from the germline sequence, so it may reflect a read error. The chain employs TRBV7-1 and TRBJ2-7; 7 positions match TRBD1. TRBV7-1 is noted as an ORF with a role that remains uncertain. This CDR3 has 16 residues. Here the CDR3 DNA reads TGTGCCAGAAGCTCGGCAGGACAGGAGCTATCCTACGAGCAGTACTTC. Its protein is CARSSAGQELSYEQYF.

This clone was detected ten times or more. The chain has TRBV7-2 and TRBJ1-1, with 7 bases identical to TRBD1. V lost 5 bases and J lost 7; bases outside the gene matches: 7. Germline loops: CDR1 SGHTA, CDR2 FQGNSA. This CDR3 comprises 13 residues. DNA of the CDR3: TGTGCCAGCAGCATCCAACAGGGGAATGAAGCTTTCTTT. This sequence encodes CASSIQQGNEAFF.

This clone was observed at least ten times. The J gene is TRBJ1-5, the V gene TRBV18, with 9 nucleotides matching TRBD1. The CDR3 spans 16 residues. In germline, CDR1 is KGHSH, CDR2 LQKENI. Trimming at V came to 3 bases and at J to 7 bases, leaving 10 bases not matched to a gene. Here the CDR3 DNA reads TGTGCCAGCTCACCCTACGGACAGGGGATGAGCCAGCCCCAGCATTTT. It yields the protein CASSPYGQGMSQPQHF.

The sample holds many counts of this clone. The chain recombines TRBV11-3 with TRBJ2-7; 8 nucleotides match TRBD2. With 2 bases clipped from V and 7 bases from J, the junction kept 10 bases outside the gene matches. The CDR3 sequence is 15 residues long. Germline V gene lookup returns CDR1 SGHNT and CDR2 YENEEA. The CDR3, as DNA: TGTGCCAGCAGCTTATGGCGGGAGGCCTCTCAGGAGCAGTACTTC. Its translation is CASSLWREASQEQYF.

The sample holds many counts of this clone. The V and J genes are TRBV29-1 and TRBJ1-1, with a possible D match to TRBD1 (6 bases). The CDR3 loop spans 14 amino acids. In germline, CDR1 is SQVTM, CDR2 ANQGSEA. The CDR3 coding sequence is TGCCTCGTTGGCGAAGGGGGTAGGTACACTGAAGCTTTCTTT. It encodes CLVGEGGRYTEAFF.

This clone was seen at least ten times. The J gene is TRBJ1-5, the V gene TRBV6-1, with D hard to call. V gave up 6 bases and J gave up 2 bases, with 11 bases separating them. The CDR3 loop spans 14 amino acids. Germline V gene data show CDR1 as MNHNS and CDR2 as SASEGT. This chain's CDR3 is CASRNVVGNQPQHF. The CDR3 DNA reads TGTGCCAGCAGGAATGTAGTTGGCAATCAGCCCCAGCATTTT.

The chain has TRBV29-1 and TRBJ2-5, with 10 bases lining up with TRBD1. The germline V gene has CDR1 SQVTM and CDR2 ANQGSEA. V gave up 3 bases and J gave up 5 bases; unmatched junction bases: 9. This CDR3 is 15 amino acids long. The CDR3 loop reads CSVEAGTGASETQYF. The CDR3 DNA is TGCAGCGTTGAGGCCGGGACAGGGGCGTCGGAGACCCAGTACTTC. The variable domain in full, with the rest retrieved from reference TRBV29-1 and TRBJ2-5, is SAVISQKPSRDICQRGTSLTIQCQVDSQVTMMFWYRQQPGQSLTLIATANQGSEATYESGFVIDKFPISRPNLTFSTLTVSNMSPEDSSIYLCSVEAGTGASETQYFGPGTRLLVL.

This clone has a count of ten or more. The V gene is TRBV6-4, the J gene TRBJ1-5; 8 bases are a match to TRBD1. V lost 6 bases to trimming and J lost 3 bases; unmatched junction nucleotides: 7. The CDR3 has 15 residues. Germline V gene data show CDR1 as MRHNA and CDR2 as SNTAGT. The CDR3: CASSETGVANQPQHF. Here the CDR3 DNA reads TGTGCCAGCAGCGAGACAGGGGTCGCCAATCAGCCCCAGCATTTT.

This clone has a count of ten or more. The rearrangement links TRBV7-3 to TRBJ2-1; maybe TRBD2 (6 bases). Germline V gene sequence: CDR1 SGHTA, CDR2 FQGTGA. V lost 5 bases and J lost 10, with 21 bases in between. CDR3 length: 15 residues. The CDR3 sequence: CASSPDSGSGWEQFF. Here the CDR3 DNA reads TGTGCCAGCAGCCCCGATAGCGGCTCCGGGTGGGAGCAGTTCTTC.

This sequence joins TRBV18 and TRBJ2-3; TRBD2 agrees at 8 bases. Germline V gene sequence: CDR1 KGHSH, CDR2 LQKENI. The CDR3 is 19 residues long. Trimming removed 1 base from V and 0 bases from J; junction bases left unmatched: 12. This CDR3 reads CASSPLRGVLAGSTDTQYF. The CDR3 bases are TGTGCCAGCTCACCACTTCGGGGGGTATTAGCGGGAAGCACAGATACGCAGTATTTT.

This clone was recorded many times. The chain is built from TRBV30 and TRBJ1-1, with unresolved D. V lost 2 bases and J 8 bases, leaving 9 bases between the germline ends. The CDR3 sequence is 11 residues long. The germline V gene encodes CDR1 GTSNPN and CDR2 SVGIG (reference sequence). In DNA, the CDR3 is TGTGCCTGGAGTCCCCAGAGGGAAGCTTTCTTT. Protein product: CAWSPQREAFF.

This clone was recorded at least ten times. The chain recombines TRBV11-2 with TRBJ1-1; unclear D gene. The CDR3 covers 15 residues. Looked up from germline, CDR1 is SGHAT and CDR2 is FQNNGV. The V and J ends lost 1 base and 1 base respectively, with 10 bases between them. The CDR3: CASSLASQWNTEAFF. In DNA form, the CDR3 reads TGTGCCAGCAGCTTAGCGTCGCAGTGGAACACTGAAGCTTTCTTT.

In its sample, this clone was seen many times. This chain joins TRBV7-9 and TRBJ2-1; D is unresolved. The CDR3 is 12 residues long. V lost 3 bases and J 9 bases, leaving 9 bases between the germline ends. The germline CDR1 and CDR2 sequences are SEHNR and FQNEAQ (reference sequence). The CDR3 here is CASSFSGPEQFF. CDR3 bases: TGTGCCAGCAGCTTTTCCGGTCCTGAGCAGTTCTTC.

This clone was found many times. V and J are TRBV7-3 and TRBJ2-5, with D possibly matching TRBD2 (5 bases). V was cut by 6 bases and J by 5 bases, with 22 bases left in between. The CDR3 contains 16 residues. Looked up from germline, CDR1 is SGHTA and CDR2 is FQGTGA. The CDR3 loop is CASSQNPPGSGETQYF. The DNA of the CDR3 is TGTGCCAGCAGTCAAAACCCGCCGGGAAGCGGCGAGACCCAGTACTTC.

This clone has ten or more counts. The gene calls are TRBV19 and TRBJ1-2; no firm D call. The germline gives CDR1 LNHDA, CDR2 SQIVND (reference sequence). V lost 2 bases, J lost 0 bases, and 16 bases lay in between. The CDR3 loop spans 17 amino acids. The chain's CDR3 is CASSISGESGANYGYTF. CDR3 sequence (DNA): TGTGCCAGTAGTATATCGGGTGAATCCGGAGCTAACTATGGCTACACCTTC.

This clone was recorded many times. V and J are TRBV5-1 and TRBJ2-5; the match to TRBD2 covers 8 bases. Germline assignment: CDR1 SGHRS and CDR2 YFSETQ. Germline trimming cut 4 bases from V and 5 bases from J; bases unmatched to any gene: 10. This CDR3 is built from 15 residues. The CDR3 DNA reads as TGCGCCAGCAGCCGGACTAGCCCGGGGGGGGAGACCCAGTACTTC. Its translation: CASSRTSPGGETQYF.

This clone was recorded a few times. The chain is built from TRBV9 and TRBJ1-2; D is perhaps TRBD1 (6 bases). Per the germline V gene, CDR1 is SGDLS and CDR2 is YYNGEE. Deletions cut 3 bases from V and 4 bases from J, with 13 bases between. The CDR3 is 14 amino acids. For the CDR3, the DNA is TGTGCCAGCAGCGCGGGGCAGGGGACCTATGGCTACACCTTC. This encodes CASSAGQGTYGYTF. Based on the CDR3 plus reference TRBV9 and TRBJ1-2, the full variable domain is DSGVTQTPKHLITATGQRVTLRCSPRSGDLSVYWYQQSLDQGLQFLIQYYNGEERAKGNILERFSAQQFPDLHSELNLSSLELGDSALYFCASSAGQGTYGYTFGSGTRLTVV.

The CDR3 DNA follows: TGTGCCAGCAGCGTCCAGGACAGAGGCACAGATACGCAGTATTTT. It is translated as CASSVQDRGTDTQYF. V and J are TRBV9 and TRBJ2-3; D is perhaps TRBD1 (6 bases). V lost 2 bases and J lost 1, with 11 bases in between. The CDR3 is 15 residues long. Germline V gene lookup returns CDR1 SGDLS and CDR2 YYNGEE.

This clone was recorded many times. V and J are TRBV14 and TRBJ1-1; D remains ambiguous. This CDR3 comprises 13 residues. The ends were cut back, 0 bases at V and 8 bases at J, with 10 bases in the middle. Per germline, CDR1 SGHDN and CDR2 FVKESK. In DNA form, the CDR3 reads TGTGCCAGCAGCCAAGATAATCTGGGCGAAGCTTTCTTT. Encoded protein: CASSQDNLGEAFF.